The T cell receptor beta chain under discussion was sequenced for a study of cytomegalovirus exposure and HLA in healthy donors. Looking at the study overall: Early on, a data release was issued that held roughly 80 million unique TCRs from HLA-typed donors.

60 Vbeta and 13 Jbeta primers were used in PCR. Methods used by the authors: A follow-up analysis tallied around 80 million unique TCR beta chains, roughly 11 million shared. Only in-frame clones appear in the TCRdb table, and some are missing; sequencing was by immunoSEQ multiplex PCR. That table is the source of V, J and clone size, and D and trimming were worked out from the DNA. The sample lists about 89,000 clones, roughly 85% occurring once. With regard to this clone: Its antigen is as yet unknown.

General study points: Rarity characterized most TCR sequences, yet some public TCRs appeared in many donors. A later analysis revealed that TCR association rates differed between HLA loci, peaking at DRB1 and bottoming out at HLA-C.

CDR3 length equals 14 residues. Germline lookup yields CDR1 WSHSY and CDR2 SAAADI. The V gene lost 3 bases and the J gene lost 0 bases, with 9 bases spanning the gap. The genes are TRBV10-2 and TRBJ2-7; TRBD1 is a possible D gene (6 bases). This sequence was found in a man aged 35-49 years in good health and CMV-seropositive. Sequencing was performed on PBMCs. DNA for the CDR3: TGCGCCAGCAGTGACCAGGGGCTCTCCTACGAGCAGTACTTC. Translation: CASSDQGLSYEQYF.